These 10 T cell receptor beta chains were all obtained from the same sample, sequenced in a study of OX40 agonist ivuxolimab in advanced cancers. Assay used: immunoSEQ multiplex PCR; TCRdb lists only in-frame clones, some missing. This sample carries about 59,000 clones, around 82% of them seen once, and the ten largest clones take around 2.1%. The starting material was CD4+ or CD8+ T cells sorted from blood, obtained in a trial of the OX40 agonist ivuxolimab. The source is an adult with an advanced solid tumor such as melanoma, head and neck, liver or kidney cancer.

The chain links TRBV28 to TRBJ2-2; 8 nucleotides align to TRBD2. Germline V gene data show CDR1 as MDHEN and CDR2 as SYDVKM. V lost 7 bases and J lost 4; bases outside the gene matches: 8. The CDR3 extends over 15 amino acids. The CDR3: CASIPGGGFTGELFF. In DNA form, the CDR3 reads TGTGCCAGCATCCCCGGGGGGGGGTTCACCGGGGAGCTGTTTTTT.

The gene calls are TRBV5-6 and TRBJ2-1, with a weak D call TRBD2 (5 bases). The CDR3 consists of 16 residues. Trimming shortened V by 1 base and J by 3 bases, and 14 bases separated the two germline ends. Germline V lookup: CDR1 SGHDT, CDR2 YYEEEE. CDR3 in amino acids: CASSLISAGYYNEQFF. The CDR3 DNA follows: TGTGCCAGCAGCTTGATTAGCGCGGGCTACTACAATGAGCAGTTCTTC.

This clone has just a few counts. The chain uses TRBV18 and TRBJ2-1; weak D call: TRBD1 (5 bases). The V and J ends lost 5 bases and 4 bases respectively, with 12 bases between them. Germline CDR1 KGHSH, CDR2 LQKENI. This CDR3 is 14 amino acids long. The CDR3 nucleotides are TGTGCCAGCTCAGGACGGAAGGGGTACAATGAGCAGTTCTTC. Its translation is CASSGRKGYNEQFF.

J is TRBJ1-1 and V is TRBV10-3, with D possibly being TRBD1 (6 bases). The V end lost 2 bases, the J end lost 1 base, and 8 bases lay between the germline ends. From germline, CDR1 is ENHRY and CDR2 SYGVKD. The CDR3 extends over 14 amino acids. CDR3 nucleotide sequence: TGTGCCATCAGTGAGCCGACAGGGAACACTGAAGCTTTCTTT. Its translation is CAISEPTGNTEAFF.

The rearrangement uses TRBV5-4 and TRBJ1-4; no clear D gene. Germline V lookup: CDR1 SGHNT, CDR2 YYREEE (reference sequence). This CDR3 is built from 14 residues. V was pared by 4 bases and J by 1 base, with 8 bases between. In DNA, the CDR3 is TGTGCCAGCAGCCAATCTCGAACTAATGAAAAACTGTTTTTT. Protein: CASSQSRTNEKLFF.

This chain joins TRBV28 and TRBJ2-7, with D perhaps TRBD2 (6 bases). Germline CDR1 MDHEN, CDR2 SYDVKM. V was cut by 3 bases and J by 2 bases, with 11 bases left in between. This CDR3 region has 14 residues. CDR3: CASSLEGPAYEQYF. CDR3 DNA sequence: TGTGCCAGCAGTTTGGAGGGACCTGCCTACGAGCAGTACTTC.

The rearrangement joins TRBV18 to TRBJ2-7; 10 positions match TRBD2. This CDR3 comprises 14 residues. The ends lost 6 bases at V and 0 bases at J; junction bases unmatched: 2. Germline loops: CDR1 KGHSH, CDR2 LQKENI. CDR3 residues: CASSGTSVSYEQYF. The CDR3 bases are TGTGCCAGCTCCGGGACTAGCGTCTCCTACGAGCAGTACTTC.

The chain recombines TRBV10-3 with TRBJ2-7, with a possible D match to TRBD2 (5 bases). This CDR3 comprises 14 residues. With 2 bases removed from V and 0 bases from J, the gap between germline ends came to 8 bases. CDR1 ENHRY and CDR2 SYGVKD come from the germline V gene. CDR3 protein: CAISEPSSSYEQYF. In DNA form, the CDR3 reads TGTGCCATCAGTGAGCCTAGCAGCTCCTACGAGCAGTACTTC.

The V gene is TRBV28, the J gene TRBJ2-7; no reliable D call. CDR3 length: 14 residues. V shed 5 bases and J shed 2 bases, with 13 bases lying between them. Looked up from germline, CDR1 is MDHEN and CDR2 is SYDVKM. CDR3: CASSLPGTAYEQYF. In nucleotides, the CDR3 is TGTGCCAGCAGTCTCCCAGGCACCGCCTACGAGCAGTACTTC.

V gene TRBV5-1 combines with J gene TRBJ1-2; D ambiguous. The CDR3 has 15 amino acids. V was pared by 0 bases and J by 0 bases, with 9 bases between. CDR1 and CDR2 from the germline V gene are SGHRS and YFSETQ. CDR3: CASSLGGIANYGYTF. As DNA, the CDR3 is TGCGCCAGCAGCTTGGGAGGAATAGCTAACTATGGCTACACCTTC.